Each of the 24 T cell receptor beta chains below was sequenced from the same sample in a study of T cell changes during pregnancy in multiple sclerosis. TCRdb's copy holds only in-frame clones and misses some; the assay was immunoSEQ multiplex PCR. The profile covers approximately 96,000 clones, with about 90% appearing a single time and about 2.3% taken by the ten largest. The material was peripheral blood, obtained after pregnancy. These receptors all come from a female donor in good health, enrolled as a control in a pregnancy study.

The chain joins TRBV2 to TRBJ2-7, with D perhaps TRBD2 (5 bases). The length of the CDR3 is 13 residues. Germline CDR1 is SNHLY and CDR2 is FYNNEI. V was trimmed by 7 bases and J by 6 bases, leaving 16 bases between them. As DNA, the CDR3 is TGTGCCAGCACCGAGGGTCCTGTTCTCGAGCAGTACTTC. It specifies CASTEGPVLEQYF.

The genes are TRBV27 and TRBJ2-7; 7 bases agree with TRBD2. The CDR3 has 15 residues. V trimming: 4 bases; J trimming: 8 bases; junction bases outside the gene matches: 14. Germline CDR1 MNHEY, CDR2 SMNVEV (reference sequence). CDR3 protein: CASSSLSGTTPKQYF. CDR3 in DNA: TGTGCCAGCAGTTCCCTTTCCGGGACTACTCCCAAGCAGTACTTC.

The rearrangement joins TRBV7-9 to TRBJ1-2; no clear D gene. Germline CDR1 and CDR2: SEHNR and FQNEAQ (reference sequence). V was cut by 1 base and J by 2 bases, with 5 bases left in between. This CDR3 is built from 13 residues. The CDR3 region has the DNA TGTGCCAGCAGCTTAGATCCAAACTATGGCTACACCTTC. Protein sequence: CASSLDPNYGYTF.

This clone has a single count. The chain combines TRBV11-2 with TRBJ2-7; D may be TRBD2 (5 bases). The CDR3 spans 15 residues. Germline CDR1 SGHAT, CDR2 FQNNGV. Trimming removed 1 base at V and 0 bases at J, with 10 bases between. CDR3 in amino acids: CASSLVDYPSYEQYF. As DNA, the CDR3 is TGTGCCAGCAGCTTAGTCGACTATCCCTCCTACGAGCAGTACTTC.

CDR3 sequence: CASSVGGGNSNQPQHF. Written as DNA, the CDR3 is TGTGCCAGCAGTGTCGGGGGGGGGAATAGCAATCAGCCCCAGCATTTT. This chain connects TRBV2 to TRBJ1-5; D is possibly TRBD1 (5 bases). Germline CDR1 reads SNHLY; CDR2 reads FYNNEI. The CDR3 spans 16 residues. V shed 4 bases and J shed 0 bases, with 13 bases lying between them.

This clone was observed a handful of times. The chain uses TRBV5-6 and TRBJ1-5; D not resolved. Germline V gives CDR1 SGHDT, CDR2 YYEEEE. The CDR3 runs to 14 residues. V was cut by 4 bases and J by 9 bases, with 17 bases left in between. The CDR3 DNA sequence: TGTGCCAGCAGCCCCGGGTCGGCTCGGGGGCCCCAGCATTTT. This encodes CASSPGSARGPQHF.

The genes are TRBV7-3 and TRBJ2-1; unclear D gene. The length of the CDR3 is 13 residues. Per germline, CDR1 SGHTA and CDR2 FQGTGA. The ends were cut back, 3 bases at V and 7 bases at J, with 10 bases in the middle. CDR3 nucleotides: TGTGCCAGCAGCTTTTACACCGGGAATGAGCAGTTCTTC. Its protein is CASSFYTGNEQFF.

V and J are TRBV4-2 and TRBJ2-2, with D perhaps TRBD2 (7 bases). CDR3 size: 18 residues. Trimming removed 0 bases from V and 7 bases from J, with 21 bases in between. Germline V gene data show CDR1 as LGHNA and CDR2 as YNFKEQ. The CDR3 protein is CASSQDQVGRGRGGELFF. CDR3 nucleotides: TGTGCCAGCAGCCAAGATCAGGTCGGGCGGGGGCGGGGCGGGGAGCTGTTTTTT.

V usage is TRBV16 and J usage is TRBJ2-2; D unclear. The CDR3 is made up of 14 amino acids. Trimming removed 0 bases from V and 4 bases from J, with 6 bases in between. CDR1 and CDR2 (germline): KGHSY, FQNENV. CDR3 coding DNA: TGTGCCAGCAGCCAATCGGCAGGCACCGGGGAGCTGTTTTTT. Translated, it gives CASSQSAGTGELFF.

The chain is built from TRBV15 and TRBJ1-2; the match to TRBD1 covers 8 bases. J was trimmed by 8 bases and V by 2 bases; bases with no gene match: 13. The CDR3 covers 16 residues. The germline CDR1 and CDR2 sequences are LNHNV and YYDKDF (reference sequence). The CDR3 DNA follows: TGTGCCACCAGCAGAACCCGAGATACAGGGGGTATGGGCTACACCTTC. This translates into CATSRTRDTGGMGYTF. The full variable domain, in which reference TRBV15 and TRBJ1-2 provide the parts outside the CDR3, is DAMVIQNPRYQVTQFGKPVTLSCSQTLNHNVMYWYQQKSSQAPKLLFHYYDKDFNNEADTPDNFQSRRPNTSFCFLDIRSPGLGDTAMYLCATSRTRDTGGMGYTFGSGTRLTVV.

The V and J genes are TRBV14 and TRBJ2-1; the D gene is possibly TRBD2 (5 bases). Trimming stripped 4 bases from V and 4 bases from J, with 11 bases between. Germline V gene sequence: CDR1 SGHDN, CDR2 FVKESK. The CDR3 covers 14 residues. CDR3 bases: TGTGCCAGCAGCCGCCGAGGGATTTACAATGAGCAGTTCTTC. This gives the protein CASSRRGIYNEQFF.

The rearrangement links TRBV9 to TRBJ1-1, with D unclear. The germline V gene encodes CDR1 SGDLS and CDR2 YYNGEE. This CDR3 contains 14 residues. V was trimmed by 3 bases and J by 1 base, leaving 10 bases between them. The CDR3 region is CASSARPSNTEAFF. CDR3 nucleotide sequence: TGTGCCAGCAGCGCGAGGCCCTCGAACACTGAAGCTTTCTTT.

V is TRBV5-6 and J is TRBJ2-5; 11 nucleotides agree with TRBD2. The CDR3 extends over 16 amino acids. Germline V gene lookup returns CDR1 SGHDT and CDR2 YYEEEE. V shed 4 bases, J shed 3 bases, and the junction held 8 bases outside the gene matches. CDR3 nucleotides: TGTGCCAGCAGCGGATTAGCGGGAGGGATGAAAGAGACCCAGTACTTC. This codes for CASSGLAGGMKETQYF.

The chain combines TRBV7-9 with TRBJ1-2; 9 nucleotides align to TRBD1. CDR1 is SEHNR and CDR2 is FQNEAQ in the germline V gene (reference sequence). The CDR3 is made up of 14 amino acids. J was trimmed by 8 bases and V by 4 bases; bases with no gene match: 8. CDR3 amino acids: CASSSIGTGNGYTF. CDR3 sequence (DNA): TGTGCCAGCAGCTCTATAGGGACAGGGAACGGCTACACCTTC. Combining the CDR3 with reference TRBV7-9 and TRBJ1-2 gives the whole variable domain DTGVSQNPRHKITKRGQNVTFRCDPISEHNRLYWYRQTLGQGPEFLTYFQNEAQLEKSRLLSDRFSAERPKGSFSTLEIQRTEQGDSAMYLCASSSIGTGNGYTFGSGTRLTVV.

This sequence joins TRBV7-3 and TRBJ2-2; a possible D gene is TRBD2 (6 bases). This CDR3 comprises 13 residues. Germline V CDR1 and CDR2: SGHTA, FQGTGA. The germline V and J ends were trimmed by 3 bases and 6 bases, with 8 bases remaining between them. The CDR3 region has the DNA TGTGCCAGCAGCTTGACTAGGGCCGGGGAGCTGTTTTTT. Translated: CASSLTRAGELFF.

In its sample, this clone was seen once. The J gene is TRBJ2-3, the V gene TRBV6-5; D is possibly TRBD1 (6 bases). V gave up 1 base and J gave up 5 bases, with 13 bases separating them. Per germline, CDR1 MNHEY and CDR2 SVGAGI. The CDR3 is 15 amino acids. The CDR3 region is CASSYFAQGRDTQYF. CDR3 nucleotide sequence: TGTGCCAGCAGTTACTTTGCACAGGGTAGAGATACGCAGTATTTT.

The V gene is TRBV6-6, the J gene TRBJ2-1; D may be TRBD2 (5 bases). Germline V CDR1 and CDR2: MNHNY, SVGAGI (reference sequence). Trimming removed 1 base at V and 6 bases at J, with 13 bases between. This CDR3 is built from 15 residues. The CDR3 loop is CASSYLGSTGNEQFF. Written as DNA, the CDR3 is TGTGCCAGCAGTTACTTAGGGAGTACGGGCAATGAGCAGTTCTTC.

The chain employs TRBV7-8 and TRBJ1-1; 8 bases map to TRBD1. Germline values: CDR1 SGHVS, CDR2 FQNEAQ. The ends lost 5 bases at V and 4 bases at J; junction bases unmatched: 9. The CDR3 contains 15 residues. The CDR3 bases are TGTGCCAGCAGCCCTCAGACAGGGGTCAGCACTGAAGCTTTCTTT. Its translation is CASSPQTGVSTEAFF.

V gene TRBV2 combines with J gene TRBJ1-1; the D is unclear. Deletions cut 11 bases from V and 4 bases from J, with 14 bases between. Germline V gives CDR1 SNHLY, CDR2 FYNNEI. CDR3 length equals 12 residues. The CDR3 is CARKGVSTEAFF. The CDR3 DNA follows: TGTGCCCGAAAGGGAGTTTCCACTGAAGCTTTCTTT. Supplemented by reference TRBV2 and TRBJ1-1, the full variable domain reads EPEVTQTPSHQVTQMGQEVILRCVPISNHLYFYWYRQILGQKVEFLVSFYNNEISEKSEIFDDQFSVERPDGSNFTLKIRSTKLEDSAMYFCARKGVSTEAFFGQGTRLTVV.

The CDR3 loop is CSVRGQGSYEQYF. DNA of the CDR3: TGCAGCGTCAGGGGACAAGGTTCCTACGAGCAGTACTTC. This chain links TRBV29-1 with TRBJ2-7; perhaps TRBD1 as D (6 bases). This CDR3 has 13 amino acids. V lost 6 bases and J 1 base, leaving 13 bases between the germline ends. CDR1 is SQVTM and CDR2 is ANQGSEA in the germline V gene.

The chain recombines TRBV7-6 with TRBJ2-7, with D tentatively TRBD1 (5 bases). CDR1 SGHVS and CDR2 FNYEAQ come from the germline V gene. The CDR3 contains 13 residues. V lost 3 bases and J lost 5, with 11 bases in between. This CDR3 is CASSLQGMNEQYF. The CDR3 bases are TGTGCCAGCAGCTTGCAGGGTATGAACGAGCAGTACTTC. Variable domain in full (rest from reference TRBV7-6 and TRBJ2-7): GAGVSQSPRYKVTKRGQDVALRCDPISGHVSLYWYRQALGQGPEFLTYFNYEAQQDKSGLPNDRFSAERPEGSISTLTIQRTEQRDSAMYRCASSLQGMNEQYFGPGTRLTVT.

V usage is TRBV7-9 and J usage is TRBJ1-4; D unresolved. Trimming stripped 3 bases from V and 3 bases from J, with 8 bases between. The germline CDR1 and CDR2 sequences are SEHNR and FQNEAQ (reference sequence). The CDR3 is made up of 14 amino acids. Here the CDR3 DNA reads TGTGCCAGCAGCTTCCGGGTATCTAATGAAAAACTGTTTTTT. It encodes CASSFRVSNEKLFF.

The genes are TRBV27 and TRBJ2-7; D perhaps matches TRBD1 (6 bases). The CDR3 contains 13 residues. The germline V gene encodes CDR1 MNHEY and CDR2 SMNVEV (reference sequence). Trimming took 6 bases from V and 1 from J, leaving 10 bases between them. CDR3 DNA: TGTGCCAGCAGCCTGGACAGATCCTACGAGCAGTACTTC. Residues: CASSLDRSYEQYF.

This chain links TRBV7-8 with TRBJ2-5, with D perhaps matching TRBD2 (6 bases). Germline loops: CDR1 SGHVS, CDR2 FQNEAQ. Trimming took off 2 bases at V and 3 bases at J, with 13 bases between the two ends. The CDR3 has 15 amino acids. In DNA form, the CDR3 reads TGTGCCAGCAGCTTAACCAGCGGGTTTAAAGAGACCCAGTACTTC. This codes for CASSLTSGFKETQYF.